The source of this T cell receptor (beta chain) is a study of human T cells and chemical hapten exposure. Overall study context: TCR yields per sample varied, mainly owing to small pooled library volume differences.

Time point here: patch test 1, 2 weeks after DPC sensitization. Noted treatment: therapeutic diphenylcyclopropenone sensitization with weekly scalp DPC. Phlebotomy was performed prior to application of every patch test. Germline values: CDR1 SGDLS, CDR2 YYNGEE. The CDR3 runs to 16 residues. V gave up 0 bases and J gave up 3 bases; unmatched junction bases: 3. TCRdb processed the RACE reads anew with MiXCR; each CDR3 protein has one entry. The repertoire holds 150,000 or so distinct CDR3 sequences, with approximately 14% as singletons. Sequencing was performed on whole blood, taken in connection with sensitization to the hapten diphenylcyclopropenone (DPC). This receptor was obtained from a young woman with alopecia areata. Some clones in this sample may be carry-over from other donors' samples. The rearrangement uses TRBV9 and TRBJ2-2, with TRBD2 identical over 9 bases. The CDR3 loop reads CASSVDSGSYTGELFF. CDR3 nucleotides: TGTGCCAGCAGCGTAGATAGCGGGAGCTACACCGGGGAGCTGTTTTTT. The full variable domain, rest sourced from reference TRBV9 and TRBJ2-2, is DSGVTQTPKHLITATGQRVTLRCSPRSGDLSVYWYQQSLDQGLQFLIQYYNGEERAKGNILERFSAQQFPDLHSELNLSSLELGDSALYFCASSVDSGSYTGELFFGEGSRLTVL.